Listed below are T cell receptor beta chains from one sample, sequenced in a study of shared clonotypes between healthy human individuals. Generated by immunoSEQ multiplex PCR, the TCRdb table keeps only in-frame clones and is missing some. The sample shows about 2,500,000 clones, 85% to 95% of them seen only once. The material sequenced was naive CD4+ T cells sorted from blood. Receptors were obtained from a man in his late teens or twenties in good health. The conserved cysteine and the conserved F or W are not part of the CDR3 here. Each record gives: J gene, V gene, CDR3 protein.

j_call: TRBJ2-7
v_call: TRBV6-5
cdr3_aa: ASRRSQAHEQY

j_call: TRBJ2-7
v_call: TRBV9
cdr3_aa: ASSRDRGLNEQY

j_call: TRBJ2-2
v_call: TRBV6-5
cdr3_aa: ASTSTTGELF

j_call: TRBJ1-2
v_call: TRBV30
cdr3_aa: AWWRRNGYT

j_call: TRBJ2-7
v_call: TRBV2
cdr3_aa: ASTSRLYEQY

j_call: TRBJ2-1
v_call: TRBV6-1
cdr3_aa: ASSGQAEGGYNEQF

j_call: TRBJ1-3
v_call: TRBV10-1
cdr3_aa: AGNKGVDGNTIY

j_call: TRBJ2-6
v_call: TRBV6-6
cdr3_aa: ASKGTVAGANVLT

j_call: TRBJ1-6
v_call: TRBV19
cdr3_aa: ASTTDSGNSPLH

j_call: TRBJ1-4
v_call: TRBV25-1
cdr3_aa: ASSDEQGLAEKLF

j_call: TRBJ2-2
v_call: TRBV27
cdr3_aa: ASRKTSGTTGELF

j_call: TRBJ1-1
v_call: TRBV10-1
cdr3_aa: ASSGPGTANTEAF

j_call: TRBJ2-2
v_call: TRBV5-6
cdr3_aa: ASSRGGGDTGELF

j_call: TRBJ2-2
v_call: TRBV5-6
cdr3_aa: ASSLDWGRTGELF

j_call: TRBJ2-3
v_call: TRBV28
cdr3_aa: ASSSHEQGGGADTQY

j_call: TRBJ1-2
v_call: TRBV18
cdr3_aa: ASSLSTGVVDYGYT

j_call: TRBJ1-1
v_call: TRBV2
cdr3_aa: ASSEAGGWAF

j_call: TRBJ2-3
v_call: TRBV5-1
cdr3_aa: ASSPGTSAGDTQY

j_call: TRBJ2-3
v_call: TRBV7-9
cdr3_aa: ASSLLAGGQDTQY

j_call: TRBJ1-6
v_call: TRBV5-1
cdr3_aa: ASSYGTVNSPLH

j_call: TRBJ2-5
v_call: TRBV14
cdr3_aa: ASSPRVMETQY

j_call: TRBJ1-3
v_call: TRBV5-5
cdr3_aa: ASSLLADSGNTIY

j_call: TRBJ2-7
v_call: TRBV18
cdr3_aa: ASSPIVGTASYEQY

j_call: TRBJ1-1
v_call: TRBV7-2
cdr3_aa: ASSRGLGVNTEAF

j_call: TRBJ2-5
v_call: TRBV5-1
cdr3_aa: ASSLGAGVGETQY

j_call: TRBJ1-1
v_call: TRBV27
cdr3_aa: ASWVANTEAF

j_call: TRBJ1-4
v_call: TRBV27
cdr3_aa: ASSLGGQGREKLF

j_call: TRBJ1-5
v_call: TRBV6-1
cdr3_aa: ASSPGDSYQPQH

j_call: TRBJ2-7
v_call: TRBV10-3
cdr3_aa: AISETGIYEQY

j_call: TRBJ2-5
v_call: TRBV4-2
cdr3_aa: ASSQDMAGESGETQY

j_call: TRBJ1-1
v_call: TRBV6-5
cdr3_aa: ASSYSKDTEAF

j_call: TRBJ2-1
v_call: TRBV19
cdr3_aa: ASSGGSHNEQF

j_call: TRBJ2-1
v_call: TRBV5-4
cdr3_aa: ASSLDFRGAAFNEQF

j_call: TRBJ2-1
v_call: TRBV7-9
cdr3_aa: ASSLGPAAVYNEQF

j_call: TRBJ2-3
v_call: TRBV27
cdr3_aa: ASSLSWGRADTQY

j_call: TRBJ2-7
v_call: TRBV6-5
cdr3_aa: ASSSGPAQY

j_call: TRBJ1-6
v_call: TRBV10-3
cdr3_aa: AISESGQPSPLH

j_call: TRBJ2-2
v_call: TRBV7-2
cdr3_aa: ASSPGYTGELF

j_call: TRBJ2-7
v_call: TRBV14
cdr3_aa: ASSPGQGKEQY

j_call: TRBJ2-3
v_call: TRBV10-3
cdr3_aa: AISGAVGDTQY

j_call: TRBJ2-1
v_call: TRBV7-9
cdr3_aa: ASSPSITYNEQF

j_call: TRBJ2-7
v_call: TRBV5-4
cdr3_aa: ASSQSAFRGNYEQY

j_call: TRBJ2-1
v_call: TRBV19
cdr3_aa: ASRSTDSLPYNEQF

j_call: TRBJ1-1
v_call: TRBV2
cdr3_aa: ASSETGQGNTEAF

j_call: TRBJ1-4
v_call: TRBV19
cdr3_aa: ASSLMTGGNEKLF

j_call: TRBJ2-5
v_call: TRBV30
cdr3_aa: ATSTGSQETQY

j_call: TRBJ2-5
v_call: TRBV7-7
cdr3_aa: ASSLMGETQY

j_call: TRBJ2-5
v_call: TRBV15
cdr3_aa: ATSRDRVGETQY

j_call: TRBJ1-5
v_call: TRBV6-5
cdr3_aa: ASSADRAPQPQH

j_call: TRBJ2-3
v_call: TRBV19
cdr3_aa: ASIPQGTDTQY

j_call: TRBJ2-3
v_call: TRBV5-1
cdr3_aa: ASSSGGRTTDTQY

j_call: TRBJ1-5
v_call: TRBV30
cdr3_aa: AWSLGREGNQPQH

j_call: TRBJ1-6
v_call: TRBV11-2
cdr3_aa: ASRQGFDNSPLH

j_call: TRBJ2-3
v_call: TRBV7-2
cdr3_aa: ASSLGGSGGGGRDTQY

j_call: TRBJ2-1
v_call: TRBV29-1
cdr3_aa: SVLPAGRYNEQF

j_call: TRBJ2-1
v_call: TRBV7-9
cdr3_aa: ASSIAGGRYNEQF

j_call: TRBJ1-1
v_call: TRBV5-6
cdr3_aa: ASSLVSLNTEAF

j_call: TRBJ2-2
v_call: TRBV5-4
cdr3_aa: ASSPLAGGPEGELF